Below, 26 T cell receptor beta chains from the same sample are listed, as sequenced in a study of blood T cell repertoires in COVID-19. TCRdb keeps only in-frame clones here, not all; method: immunoSEQ multiplex PCR. The sample records around 100,000 clones, around nine tenths being singletons. The source material was peripheral blood. The receptors shown here come from a man in his fifties or sixties with acute or convalescent COVID-19.

The genes are TRBV9 and TRBJ2-2; D is possibly TRBD2 (7 bases). The CDR3 extends over 15 amino acids. CDR1 and CDR2 from the germline V gene are SGDLS and YYNGEE. V dropped 6 bases and J dropped 4 bases, with 16 bases sitting between them. CDR3 DNA: TGTGCCAGCACCTATTCCGGGGGGCTCACCGGGGAGCTGTTTTTT. The encoded protein is CASTYSGGLTGELFF. Based on the CDR3 plus reference TRBV9 and TRBJ2-2, the full variable domain is DSGVTQTPKHLITATGQRVTLRCSPRSGDLSVYWYQQSLDQGLQFLIQYYNGEERAKGNILERFSAQQFPDLHSELNLSSLELGDSALYFCASTYSGGLTGELFFGEGSRLTVL.

The chain employs TRBV7-2 and TRBJ2-7; D unresolved. The germline gives CDR1 SGHTA, CDR2 FQGNSA. V was pared by 2 bases and J by 6 bases, with 8 bases between. This CDR3 contains 12 residues. CDR3 loop: CASSLSPSEQYF. CDR3 coding DNA: TGTGCCAGCAGCTTATCCCCCTCCGAGCAGTACTTC.

The chain combines TRBV7-6 with TRBJ2-2, with TRBD1 matching over 8 bases. CDR3 length: 17 residues. The trim removed 5 bases at V and 0 bases at J, leaving 8 bases unmatched. Germline assignment: CDR1 SGHVS and CDR2 FNYEAQ. The CDR3 protein is CASSPPRDRTNTGELFF. DNA of the CDR3: TGTGCCAGCAGCCCCCCCAGGGACAGGACGAACACCGGGGAGCTGTTTTTT.

This clone was detected once. At the DNA level, this CDR3 is encoded by other sequences in the same sample as well. The chain recombines TRBV19 with TRBJ1-3, with D uncertain. The V end was cut by 6 bases, the J end by 1 base, with 4 bases between. Germline V lookup: CDR1 LNHDA, CDR2 SQIVND (reference sequence). This CDR3 is 12 amino acids long. CDR3: CASSPSGNTIYF. The DNA for the CDR3 is TGTGCCAGTAGCCCATCTGGAAACACCATATATTTT.

This chain connects TRBV4-1 to TRBJ2-7; D possibly corresponds to TRBD1 (6 bases). Germline V lookup: CDR1 MGHRA, CDR2 YSYEKL. V lost 4 bases and J 2 bases, leaving 12 bases between the germline ends. The CDR3 contains 14 residues. CDR3 sequence (DNA): TGCGCCAGCAGCCGGCGACAGGTTGCCTACGAGCAGTACTTC. This translates into CASSRRQVAYEQYF.

The V call is TRBV27, the J call TRBJ2-1; 12 nucleotides agree with TRBD2. Looked up from germline, CDR1 is MNHEY and CDR2 is SMNVEV (reference sequence). The CDR3 has 18 amino acids. Germline trimming cut 2 bases from V and 4 bases from J; bases unmatched to any gene: 9. The CDR3 sequence: CASSLLPFLAGGYNEQFF. CDR3 nucleotide sequence: TGTGCCAGCAGTTTACTGCCCTTTCTAGCGGGAGGGTACAATGAGCAGTTCTTC.

This clone was seen a single time. This chain connects TRBV18 to TRBJ2-6; 9 bases are a match to TRBD1. Germline CDR1 reads KGHSH; CDR2 reads LQKENI. This CDR3 comprises 20 residues. V lost 6 bases, J lost 0 bases, and 15 bases stayed unmatched. CDR3 nucleotides: TGTGCCAGCTCGCGCCTCTCGACAGGGGGGATTCTCTCTGGGGCCAACGTCCTGACTTTC. This codes for CASSRLSTGGILSGANVLTF.

J is TRBJ1-2 and V is TRBV9, with D maybe TRBD1 (5 bases). V lost 0 bases and J 4 bases, leaving 13 bases between the germline ends. CDR1 and CDR2 from the germline V gene are SGDLS and YYNGEE. This CDR3 spans 15 amino acids. The CDR3, as DNA: TGTGCCAGCAGCGTAGTCGGGGGGAGAGGCTATGGCTACACCTTC. It yields the protein CASSVVGGRGYGYTF.

The gene calls are TRBV7-9 and TRBJ2-7; D may be TRBD1 (5 bases). Between the trimmed V and J ends, which lost 6 bases and 3 bases, there was a span of 18 bases. Germline V gives CDR1 SEHNR, CDR2 FQNEAQ (reference sequence). The CDR3 contains 15 residues. CDR3 sequence: CASRKAKDMGYEQYF. DNA of the CDR3: TGTGCCAGCAGAAAGGCGAAGGACATGGGCTACGAGCAGTACTTC.

This chain connects TRBV23-1 to TRBJ2-6, with 8 positions matching TRBD1. TRBV23-1 is given ORF status, its function remaining uncertain. With V trimmed by 0 bases and J by 2 bases, 9 bases remained unmatched. This CDR3 comprises 19 residues. Here the CDR3 reads CASSQSCRTGWAGANVLTF. The CDR3, as DNA: TGCGCCAGCAGTCAATCCTGTAGGACAGGGTGGGCTGGGGCCAACGTCCTGACTTTC.

V is TRBV2 and J is TRBJ1-5, with 7 bases aligning to TRBD1. With V trimmed by 4 bases and J by 3 bases, 6 bases remained unmatched. This CDR3 has 15 residues. CDR1 is SNHLY, CDR2 FYNNEI, per germline. DNA of the CDR3: TGTGCCAGCAGTGCCGGCAGGGGGATCAATCAGCCCCAGCATTTT. Protein: CASSAGRGINQPQHF.

V and J are TRBV19 and TRBJ2-3, with a tentative D call TRBD1 (6 bases). The CDR3 spans 16 residues. Germline CDR1 is LNHDA and CDR2 is SQIVND (reference sequence). V dropped 1 base and J dropped 1 base, with 12 bases sitting between them. CDR3 loop: CASSIGRGGRTDTQYF. The CDR3 bases are TGTGCCAGTAGTATAGGCAGGGGTGGGCGCACAGATACGCAGTATTTT. Together with reference TRBV19 and TRBJ2-3, the CDR3 gives the full variable domain: DGGITQSPKYLFRKEGQNVTLSCEQNLNHDAMYWYRQDPGQGLRLIYYSQIVNDFQKGDIAEGYSVSREKKESFPLTVTSAQKNPTAFYLCASSIGRGGRTDTQYFGPGTRLTVL.

This clone was picked up a small number of times. The chain employs TRBV4-1 and TRBJ1-1; D not certain. Trimming stripped 1 base from V and 3 bases from J, with 15 bases between. This CDR3 is 16 amino acids long. CDR1 is MGHRA and CDR2 is YSYEKL in the germline V gene. The CDR3 protein is CASSQVPGRTYTEAFF. As DNA, the CDR3 is TGCGCCAGCAGCCAAGTTCCGGGTAGGACTTACACTGAAGCTTTCTTT.

The chain joins TRBV29-1 to TRBJ2-1; 8 bases fit TRBD1. CDR3 length: 15 residues. The junction had 12 bases not matched to a gene; V was cut back by 5 bases and J by 6 bases. Germline V gene sequence: CDR1 SQVTM, CDR2 ANQGSEA. CDR3 sequence: CSVSGMRQGTNEQFF. CDR3 DNA sequence: TGCAGCGTTTCGGGGATGAGACAGGGGACCAATGAGCAGTTCTTC.

The CDR3 DNA follows: TGTGCCAGCAGTGGGGGACTAGCGGGAGTACGGGATACGCAGTATTTT. Translated, it gives CASSGGLAGVRDTQYF. J is TRBJ2-3 and V is TRBV2; 14 bases match TRBD2. This CDR3 region has 16 residues. V was clipped by 4 bases and J by 6 bases; unmatched bases: 6. Germline CDR1 is SNHLY and CDR2 is FYNNEI.

The chain has TRBV4-3 and TRBJ2-7; D is perhaps TRBD2 (6 bases). The CDR3 has 17 amino acids. Between the trimmed V and J ends, which lost 0 bases and 0 bases, there was a span of 15 bases. The germline gives CDR1 LGHNA, CDR2 YSLEER. The chain's CDR3 is CASSQDSRGAFSYEQYF. CDR3 nucleotide sequence: TGCGCCAGCAGCCAAGATTCGCGGGGCGCATTCTCCTACGAGCAGTACTTC.

The table lists this clone with a count of one. The rearrangement joins TRBV19 to TRBJ2-5; a possible D gene is TRBD2 (6 bases). CDR3 length: 14 amino acids. Per the germline V gene, CDR1 is LNHDA and CDR2 is SQIVND (reference sequence). The V end was cut by 3 bases, the J end by 4 bases, with 12 bases between. This CDR3 is CASSMGGKRETQYF. CDR3 sequence (DNA): TGTGCCAGTAGTATGGGCGGGAAGCGAGAGACCCAGTACTTC.

The V and J genes are TRBV21-1 and TRBJ2-5; the table names TRBD1, a call not compared with the DNA. TRBV21-1 is deemed a pseudogene. There are 16 residues in the CDR3. This chain's CDR3 is CARTVFDRPYQETQYF. CDR3 DNA: TGTGCCAGAACCGTCTTTGACAGGCCTTACCAAGAGACCCAGTACTTC.

V gene TRBV7-2 combines with J gene TRBJ2-2, with 8 bases aligning to TRBD1. Losses at the gene ends were 3 bases for V and 4 bases for J; bases not matched to a gene: 4. The CDR3 loop spans 15 amino acids. Germline assignment: CDR1 SGHTA and CDR2 FQGNSA. The CDR3 bases are TGTGCCAGCAGCTTGGGACAGGTGGGCACCGGGGAGCTGTTTTTT. Protein sequence: CASSLGQVGTGELFF.

The V call is TRBV15, the J call TRBJ1-1; the D gene is possibly TRBD1 (5 bases). The CDR3 is 14 amino acids. Trimming took 5 bases from V and 1 from J, leaving 11 bases between them. CDR1 and CDR2 from the germline V gene are LNHNV and YYDKDF (reference sequence). CDR3 nucleotide sequence: TGTGCCACCAGCCCTCAGGGAAAGAACACTGAAGCTTTCTTT. Protein product: CATSPQGKNTEAFF.

The rearrangement links TRBV5-4 to TRBJ2-7, with 11 bases matching TRBD2. Germline assignment: CDR1 SGHNT and CDR2 YYREEE (reference sequence). Trimming at V came to 4 bases and at J to 1 base, leaving 1 base not matched to a gene. The CDR3 covers 14 residues. CDR3 amino acids: CASSPSGRSYEQYF. DNA for the CDR3: TGTGCCAGCAGCCCTAGCGGGAGGTCCTACGAGCAGTACTTC.

The rearrangement links TRBV2 to TRBJ1-2; a possible D gene is TRBD1 (6 bases). This CDR3 is built from 14 residues. Looked up from germline, CDR1 is SNHLY and CDR2 is FYNNEI. Trimming removed 6 bases at V and 4 bases at J, with 15 bases between. Here the CDR3 DNA reads TGTGCCAGCAGGGAAAAGACAGGCAGCTATGGCTACACCTTC. This gives the protein CASREKTGSYGYTF.

V is TRBV24-1 and J is TRBJ2-3; TRBD2 agrees at 10 bases. V lost 4 bases, J lost 5 bases, and 8 bases stayed unmatched. The germline gives CDR1 KGHDR, CDR2 SFDVKD. The CDR3 spans 16 residues. This CDR3 reads CATSDRPGLARDTQYF. In nucleotides, the CDR3 is TGTGCCACCAGTGACCGGCCGGGACTAGCGAGAGATACGCAGTATTTT.

This chain joins TRBV2 and TRBJ2-7; TRBD2 agrees at 9 bases. This CDR3 has 17 residues. V was clipped by 7 bases and J by 0 bases; unmatched bases: 13. Per the germline V gene, CDR1 is SNHLY and CDR2 is FYNNEI. The CDR3 nucleotides read TGTGCCAGCACTAGAACGACTAGCGGCGATACCTCCTACGAGCAGTACTTC. Its protein is CASTRTTSGDTSYEQYF.

As concerns this clone: The sample contains more than one DNA sequence encoding this CDR3. CDR3 loop: CASSQNSGTGELFF. CDR3 nucleotides: TGTGCCAGCAGCCAAAATAGCGGGACCGGGGAGCTGTTTTTT. The chain employs TRBV3-1 (or the pseudogene TRBV3-2) and TRBJ2-2, with 7 bases aligning to TRBD2. The V and J ends lost 2 bases and 5 bases, in that order; junction bases with no gene match: 2. Per germline, CDR1 LGHDT and CDR2 YNNKEL (reference sequence). The CDR3 is 14 amino acids.

This clone was seen only once. The chain is built from TRBV2 and TRBJ2-7; 11 nucleotides line up with TRBD2. Trimming at V came to 6 bases and at J to 2 bases, leaving 3 bases not matched to a gene. CDR3 size: 14 residues. Germline CDR1 is SNHLY and CDR2 is FYNNEI. The CDR3 loop is CASSGTSGPYEQYF. The CDR3 DNA sequence: TGTGCCAGCAGCGGGACTAGCGGACCCTACGAGCAGTACTTC.